These 18 T cell receptor beta chains were sequenced from one sample in a study of shared clonotypes between healthy human individuals. Data came from immunoSEQ multiplex PCR; TCRdb stores just in-frame clones and leaves some out. The sample comprises fewer than 700,000 clones, around 81% of which are singletons, and about 11% rests with the top ten. Sequenced input: PBMCs. The receptors derive from a woman in her thirties or forties in good health. Some clones in this sample may be carry-over from other donors' samples.

The chain has TRBV4-3 and TRBJ2-7; 9 nucleotides agree with TRBD2. The CDR3 covers 15 residues. Germline V gives CDR1 LGHNA, CDR2 YSLEER. V dropped 6 bases and J dropped 0; count of bases not matched to a gene: 6. The CDR3 sequence is CASSPLAGVSYEQYF. The DNA of the CDR3 is TGCGCCAGCAGTCCCTTAGCGGGAGTCTCCTACGAGCAGTACTTC.

The CDR3 sequence: CASSLSPGLQETQYF. The CDR3 DNA is TGTGCCAGCAGCTTATCCCCGGGCCTCCAAGAGACCCAGTACTTC. The V call is TRBV11-2, the J call TRBJ2-5; D remains unclear. CDR3 size: 15 residues. Germline V lookup: CDR1 SGHAT, CDR2 FQNNGV. Between the trimmed V and J ends, which lost 2 bases and 1 base, there was a span of 11 bases.

This clone was observed many times. The V call is TRBV27, the J call TRBJ2-1, with a possible D match to TRBD1 (6 bases). The length of the CDR3 is 16 residues. V shed 8 bases and J shed 0 bases, with 17 bases lying between them. Germline CDR1 MNHEY, CDR2 SMNVEV (reference sequence). CDR3 amino acids: CASRENRVLSYNEQFF. The CDR3 nucleotides are TGTGCCAGCCGCGAGAACAGGGTCCTCTCCTACAATGAGCAGTTCTTC.

The chain recombines TRBV6-6 with TRBJ1-2; D unresolved. CDR1 is MNHNY, CDR2 SVGAGI, per germline (reference sequence). The V and J ends lost 6 bases and 0 bases respectively, with 11 bases between them. The CDR3 extends over 14 amino acids. The DNA for the CDR3 is TGTGCCAGCAGCCCTCTGAGGCCTAACTATGGCTACACCTTC. Protein: CASSPLRPNYGYTF.

V usage is TRBV7-9 and J usage is TRBJ1-3; D is perhaps TRBD1 (5 bases). Germline lookup yields CDR1 SEHNR and CDR2 FQNEAQ (reference sequence). The CDR3 length is 15 residues. V was shortened by 4 bases and J by 0 bases, with 10 bases between the two germline ends. CDR3: CASSSGDLSGNTIYF. For the CDR3, the DNA is TGTGCCAGCAGCTCCGGGGACCTCTCTGGAAACACCATATATTTT.

The chain links TRBV7-2 to TRBJ1-2; D is undetermined. Germline CDR1 SGHTA, CDR2 FQGNSA. The CDR3 spans 11 residues. V shed 10 bases and J shed 1 base, with 7 bases lying between them. CDR3 DNA: TGTGCCACCGACATTAACTATGGCTACACCTTC. Encoded protein: CATDINYGYTF.

Worth noting for this clone: The sample has other DNA sequences that encode this CDR3 too. This sequence joins TRBV2 and TRBJ2-5; D possibly uses TRBD1 or TRBD2 (5 bases each). V was cut by 6 bases and J by 5 bases, with 13 bases left in between. This CDR3 is built from 13 residues. Germline CDR1 SNHLY, CDR2 FYNNEI. This CDR3 reads CASSPGPGETQYF. In nucleotides, the CDR3 is TGTGCCAGCAGCCCGGGGCCTGGGGAGACCCAGTACTTC.

The chain couples TRBV6-6 to TRBJ1-2; no definite D call. The CDR3 is made up of 13 amino acids. Trimming removed 2 bases at V and 3 bases at J, with 7 bases between. CDR1 and CDR2 from the germline V gene are MNHNY and SVGAGI (reference sequence). The CDR3 DNA reads TGTGCCAGCAGTTACGAGACCTACTATGGCTACACCTTC. This codes for CASSYETYYGYTF.

The table lists this clone with a count of one. The CDR3 spells CASSLGRQGAFGYTF. The CDR3 DNA reads TGTGCCAGCAGCTTGGGCAGACAGGGGGCTTTTGGCTACACCTTC. This chain connects TRBV5-4 to TRBJ1-2; 10 bases line up with TRBD1. The length of the CDR3 is 15 residues. V was pared by 0 bases and J by 7 bases, with 6 bases of the junction left unmatched. Germline CDR1 SGHNT, CDR2 YYREEE (reference sequence).

This clone was recorded once. The chain joins TRBV6-4 to TRBJ2-3; the match to TRBD2 covers 8 bases. With V trimmed by 3 bases and J by 2 bases, 1 base remained unmatched. The germline gives CDR1 MRHNA, CDR2 SNTAGT. The CDR3 runs 14 residues. The CDR3 DNA is TGTGCCAGCAGTGAGCGGGGGGACACAGATACGCAGTATTTT. Its protein product is CASSERGDTDTQYF.

A few counts support this clone. The V gene is TRBV30, the J gene TRBJ1-1, with 8 bases that match TRBD1. The CDR3 loop spans 13 amino acids. The V and J ends lost 5 bases and 9 bases, in that order; junction bases with no gene match: 11. Per the germline V gene, CDR1 is GTSNPN and CDR2 is SVGIG (reference sequence). The CDR3 reads CAWEGKRTGKAFF. The DNA of the CDR3 is TGTGCCTGGGAAGGGAAGAGGACAGGGAAAGCTTTCTTT.

This clone was seen repeatedly, ten times or more. This chain links TRBV7-9 with TRBJ1-3, with 7 bases lining up with TRBD1. Unmatched junction bases numbered 3, after V lost 1 base and J lost 0 bases. This CDR3 is built from 16 residues. Germline V gene lookup returns CDR1 SEHNR and CDR2 FQNEAQ (reference sequence). The CDR3 DNA sequence: TGTGCCAGCAGCTTAGAGGGGGACAGCTCTGGAAACACCATATATTTT. This gives the protein CASSLEGDSSGNTIYF.

The rearrangement uses TRBV4-1 and TRBJ1-2; 7 bases match TRBD1. The germline V gene has CDR1 MGHRA and CDR2 YSYEKL. After removal of 0 bases from V and 8 bases from J, the junction contained 6 bases not matched to a gene. The CDR3 is 14 amino acids. For the CDR3, the DNA is TGCGCCAGCAGCCAAGATGTCACAGGGGTCGGCTACACCTTC. Its protein product is CASSQDVTGVGYTF.

This chain links TRBV9 with TRBJ2-7; D remains ambiguous. This CDR3 contains 15 residues. V lost 2 bases and J lost 2, with 14 bases in between. CDR1 SGDLS and CDR2 YYNGEE come from the germline V gene. CDR3 in DNA: TGTGCCAGCAGCGTTTCTTGGCGGAAGACCTACGAGCAGTACTTC. Its protein is CASSVSWRKTYEQYF.

This clone appeared a few times. The CDR3 spells CASSVQSSYNEQFF. The CDR3 DNA sequence: TGTGCCAGCAGTGTGCAGAGCTCCTACAATGAGCAGTTCTTC. The chain links TRBV6-1 to TRBJ2-1; D uncertain. The germline gives CDR1 MNHNS, CDR2 SASEGT. The V end was cut by 4 bases, the J end by 0 bases, with 7 bases between. CDR3 length: 14 amino acids.

The rearrangement joins TRBV5-1 to TRBJ2-5, with 9 nucleotides matching TRBD1. Germline V gives CDR1 SGHRS, CDR2 YFSETQ. V trimming: 4 bases; J trimming: 3 bases; junction bases outside the gene matches: 7. The CDR3 is made up of 15 amino acids. The CDR3 region is CASSLGQGREETQYF. In DNA, the CDR3 is TGCGCCAGCAGCCTAGGACAGGGGAGGGAAGAGACCCAGTACTTC.

This clone was seen repeatedly, ten times or more. This chain links TRBV4-1 with TRBJ1-4; D gene uncertain. The germline V gene has CDR1 MGHRA and CDR2 YSYEKL. Trimming stripped 0 bases from V and 2 bases from J, with 10 bases between. This CDR3 has 16 amino acids. CDR3 coding DNA: TGCGCCAGCAGCCAAGATAACGGGTGGACTAATGAAAAACTGTTTTTT. Translation: CASSQDNGWTNEKLFF.

This clone was seen more than once but under ten times. The CDR3 nucleotides read TGTGCCAGCAGCCCCCAAGTAATCGAGAACACCGGGGAGCTGTTTTTT. This encodes CASSPQVIENTGELFF. The chain employs TRBV5-4 and TRBJ2-2; D unclear. Germline lookup yields CDR1 SGHNT and CDR2 YYREEE (reference sequence). The CDR3 is made up of 16 amino acids. V gave up 4 bases and J gave up 1 base, with 14 bases separating them.